This T cell receptor (beta chain) was documented in a study of blood T cell repertoires in COVID-19. Study background: Italy, Spain and the United States were the sources of the convalescent and acute COVID-19 samples. Sources were T cells, B-cell-depleted T cells, or PBMCs; the material itself was cDNA or gDNA.

The CDR3 has 14 residues. Trimming removed 1 base at V and 3 bases at J, with 9 bases between. Looked up from germline, CDR1 is SEHNR and CDR2 is FQNEAQ (reference sequence). In the source study's methods: Reference gene primer amplification gave estimated nucleated cell counts. The data were produced by immunoSEQ multiplex PCR, yet TCRdb's version contains in-frame clones alone and is incomplete. V, J and clone size are taken as reported in that table, and D and trimming were inferred from the DNA itself. Among about 190,000 clones listed, 78% were seen once. This sequence originates from a woman over 75 with active or convalescent COVID-19. The sequenced sample was peripheral blood. The J gene is TRBJ1-2, the V gene TRBV7-9; D is unclear. The DNA for the CDR3 is TGTGCCAGCAGCTTAGTGGGCAGATACTATGGCTACACCTTC. As protein: CASSLVGRYYGYTF.